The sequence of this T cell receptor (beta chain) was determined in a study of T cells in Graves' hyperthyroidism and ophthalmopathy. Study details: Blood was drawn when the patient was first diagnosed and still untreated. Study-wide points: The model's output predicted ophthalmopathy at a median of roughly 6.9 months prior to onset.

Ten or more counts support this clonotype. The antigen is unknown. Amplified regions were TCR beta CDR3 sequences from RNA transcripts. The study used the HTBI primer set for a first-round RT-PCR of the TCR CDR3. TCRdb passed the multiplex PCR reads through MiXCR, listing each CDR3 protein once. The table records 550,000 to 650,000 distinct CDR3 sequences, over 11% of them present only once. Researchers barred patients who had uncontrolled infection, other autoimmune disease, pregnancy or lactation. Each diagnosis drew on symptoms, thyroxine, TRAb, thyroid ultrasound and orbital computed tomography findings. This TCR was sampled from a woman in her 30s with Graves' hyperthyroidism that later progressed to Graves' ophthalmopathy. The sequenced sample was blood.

CDR3 coding DNA: TGCAGTGCTAAAACCGGGACGGTAGACTACGAGCAGTACTTC. Its protein product is CSAKTGTVDYEQYF. The chain combines TRBV20-1 with TRBJ2-7; D might be TRBD1 or TRBD2, each matching 5 bases. Germline V CDR1 and CDR2: DFQATT, SNEGSKA (reference sequence). The CDR3 is 14 amino acids. V lost 4 bases and J 3 bases, leaving 16 bases between the germline ends.